This is a list of T cell receptor beta chains from one sample in a study of human T cells and chemical hapten exposure. TCRdb analysed the RACE reads with MiXCR anew, one entry per CDR3 protein. This sample carries 380,000 or so distinct CDR3 sequences, roughly 6% of them seen once, and the ten largest clones take around 8%. This sample comprised whole blood, obtained in connection with sensitization to the hapten diphenylcyclopropenone (DPC). The receptors come from a woman between 18 and 29 years old with alopecia areata. Some clones in this sample may be carry-over from other donors' samples. Each CDR3 is given with its conserved first and last residue. D genes are given only for firm matches. Rows give clone size only sometimes, using once, few, many, or a class for an expanded clone.

V gene,J gene,D gene,clone size,CDR3 protein,CDR3 DNA
TRBV2,TRBJ1-5,NA,few,CASSGTGLNQPQHF,TGTGCCAGCAGTGGCACAGGACTAAATCAGCCCCAGCATTTT
TRBV5-6,TRBJ1-1,NA,few,CASSLAKGRAFF,TGTGCCAGCAGCTTGGCGAAGGGTCGAGCTTTCTTT
TRBV5-1,TRBJ2-3,TRBD2,many,CASSFLSGTTADTQYF,TGCGCCAGCAGCTTCTTATCCGGGACTACCGCAGATACGCAGTATTTT
TRBV29-1,TRBJ1-2,TRBD1,few,CSAVSPLTGGYGYTF,TGCAGCGCCGTCAGCCCTCTGACAGGGGGCTATGGCTACACCTTC
TRBV20-1,TRBJ2-7,NA,NA,CSARDPGAYEQYF,TGCAGTGCTAGAGATCCAGGGGCCTACGAGCAGTACTTC
TRBV18,TRBJ2-5,NA,NA,CASSPDIPGTQYF,TGTGCCAGCTCACCGGACATTCCGGGGACCCAGTACTTC
TRBV10-3,TRBJ2-6,NA,many,CATGLQSSGANVLTF,TGTGCCACCGGCCTCCAATCCTCTGGGGCCAACGTCCTGACTTTC
TRBV6-2/TRBV6-3,TRBJ2-6,TRBD1,few,CASSFNPGTGVSGANVLTF,TGTGCCAGCAGTTTCAACCCGGGGACAGGGGTCTCTGGGGCCAACGTCCTGACTTTC
TRBV5-4,TRBJ1-2,NA,NA,CASSGGPGDGYTF,TGTGCCAGCAGCGGGGGGCCTGGCGATGGCTACACCTTC
TRBV18,TRBJ1-1,NA,few,CASSPIRHLNTEAFF,TGTGCCAGCTCACCAATAAGACACCTGAACACTGAAGCTTTCTTT
TRBV6-5,TRBJ1-1,TRBD1,many,CASSFNRGGTEAFF,TGTGCCAGCAGTTTTAACAGGGGAGGCACTGAAGCTTTCTTT
TRBV3-1,TRBJ2-5,NA,many,CASSQDWSETQYF,TGTGCCAGCAGCCAAGACTGGTCGGAGACCCAGTACTTC
TRBV4-2,TRBJ1-1,NA,many,CASSLAGQINTEAFF,TGTGCCAGCAGCCTTGCCGGACAGATAAACACTGAAGCTTTCTTT
TRBV7-9,TRBJ2-5,NA,NA,CASSLVAEETQYF,TGTGCCAGCAGCTTGGTGGCGGAAGAGACCCAGTACTTC
TRBV5-4,TRBJ2-3,NA,few,CASSLQAGHTDTQYF,TGTGCCAGCAGCTTACAAGCGGGCCACACAGATACGCAGTATTTT
TRBV28,TRBJ2-7,NA,many,CASQIGTSLYEQYF,TGTGCCAGCCAAATCGGAACATCCCTCTACGAGCAGTACTTC
TRBV14,TRBJ1-2,NA,many,CASSQLEGVAGYTF,TGTGCCAGCAGCCAACTTGAGGGGGTGGCTGGCTACACCTTC
TRBV3-1,TRBJ2-3,NA,few,CASRGSGAAQYF,TGTGCCAGCAGGGGGTCGGGGGCCGCGCAGTATTTT
TRBV7-2,TRBJ2-2,TRBD1,few,CASSPGQGILNTGELFF,TGTGCCAGCAGCCCCGGACAGGGGATCCTTAACACCGGGGAGCTGTTTTTT
TRBV4-3,TRBJ2-7,TRBD2,many,CASSRVLAGDYEQYF,TGCGCCAGCAGCCGAGTGTTAGCGGGGGACTACGAGCAGTACTTC
TRBV4-2,TRBJ1-1,NA,many,CASSQDPRTGMNTEAFF,TGTGCCAGCAGCCAAGATCCCCGGACTGGCATGAACACTGAAGCTTTCTTT
TRBV7-9,TRBJ2-7,NA,few,CASSLVGQSNEQYF,TGTGCCAGCAGTTTAGTCGGACAGAGCAACGAGCAGTACTTC
TRBV6-6,TRBJ1-5,NA,many,CASSYSEGQPQHF,TGTGCCAGCAGTTACTCAGAGGGTCAGCCCCAGCATTTT
TRBV6-5,TRBJ1-2,TRBD1,many,CASRAGTGPDGYTF,TGTGCCAGCAGGGCCGGGACAGGACCGGATGGCTACACCTTC
TRBV7-9,TRBJ2-4,TRBD1,many,CASSSAGTGGLDGIQYF,TGTGCCAGCAGCTCGGCCGGGACAGGGGGTCTGGACGGCATTCAGTACTTC
TRBV7-3,TRBJ2-7,TRBD1,many,CASSMTGGEQYF,TGTGCCAGCAGCATGACAGGGGGCGAGCAGTACTTC
TRBV6-2/TRBV6-3,TRBJ1-1,NA,NA,CASSSGTTNTEAFF,TGTGCCAGCAGCTCCGGGACAACGAACACTGAAGCTTTCTTT
TRBV7-2,TRBJ1-1,NA,many,CASSFLFGQSEAFF,TGTGCCAGCAGCTTTCTTTTTGGACAGTCTGAAGCTTTCTTT
TRBV12-3/TRBV12-4,TRBJ2-2,NA,many,CASSLTGSPGELFF,TGTGCCAGCAGCCTCACAGGGAGCCCCGGGGAGCTGTTTTTT
TRBV18,TRBJ1-5,NA,NA,CASSPRQVRQPQHF,TGTGCCAGCTCACCACGCCAGGTTAGGCAGCCCCAGCATTTT
TRBV2,TRBJ1-1,TRBD1,few,CASRDGTANTEAFF,TGTGCCAGCAGAGATGGGACAGCGAACACTGAAGCTTTCTTT
TRBV6-1,TRBJ1-4,TRBD1,few,CASIRDRNPATNEKLFF,TGTGCCAGCATTAGGGACAGAAACCCAGCAACTAATGAAAAACTGTTTTTT
TRBV7-6,TRBJ2-5,NA,NA,CASSLGPGAGETQYF,TGTGCCAGCAGCTTAGGCCCGGGGGCAGGAGAGACCCAGTACTTC
TRBV10-3,TRBJ1-1,NA,many,CAISVDRDSTEAFF,TGTGCCATCAGTGTTGATCGGGATAGCACTGAAGCTTTCTTT
TRBV27,TRBJ1-2,TRBD1,NA,CASNPRGLPYGYTF,TGTGCCAGCAACCCAAGGGGGCTACCCTATGGCTACACCTTC